The 18 T cell receptor beta chains listed next were all sequenced from one sample in a study of blood T cell repertoires in COVID-19. Clones were sequenced by immunoSEQ multiplex PCR, and TCRdb holds only the in-frame ones, with some missing. The profile shows roughly 260,000 clones, 88% of them singletons. The sequenced sample was peripheral blood. These receptors originate from a woman aged 25 to 39 with COVID-19, enrolled during active disease.

The genes are TRBV6-6 and TRBJ2-1, with D possibly being TRBD2 (5 bases). Trimming left V 0 bases short and J 9 bases short, with 15 bases between. This CDR3 spans 15 amino acids. Germline CDR1 MNHNY, CDR2 SVGAGI (reference sequence). CDR3 residues: CASSYSLAARGEQFF. CDR3 DNA: TGTGCCAGCAGTTACTCTCTAGCCGCGCGAGGTGAGCAGTTCTTC.

The rearrangement links TRBV27 to TRBJ2-5, with TRBD1 matching 8 bases. The ends lost 5 bases at V and 5 bases at J; junction bases unmatched: 22. The CDR3 consists of 19 residues. Germline CDR1 is MNHEY and CDR2 is SMNVEV (reference sequence). CDR3 nucleotide sequence: TGTGCCAGCAGTCTCACCCCTCGGTCTAACAGGGGGATCGGGGAGACCCAGTACTTC. This encodes CASSLTPRSNRGIGETQYF.

The J gene is TRBJ2-5, the V gene TRBV30, with D perhaps matching TRBD1 (6 bases). The CDR3 is 13 amino acids. Trimming removed 5 bases from V and 4 bases from J, with 14 bases in between. CDR1 is GTSNPN and CDR2 is SVGIG in the germline V gene (reference sequence). CDR3: CAWGVQGGETQYF. The CDR3 nucleotides are TGTGCCTGGGGAGTACAGGGTGGAGAGACCCAGTACTTC. The full variable domain, completed using reference TRBV30 and TRBJ2-5, is SQTIHQWPATLVQPVGSPLSLECTVEGTSNPNLYWYRQAAGRGLQLLFYSVGIGQISSEVPQNLSASRPQDRQFILSSKKLLLSDSGFYLCAWGVQGGETQYFGPGTRLLVL.

The chain combines TRBV4-1 with TRBJ2-7; unclear D gene. The V end lost 0 bases, the J end lost 0 bases, and 15 bases lay between the germline ends. The CDR3 has 17 amino acids. Germline V lookup: CDR1 MGHRA, CDR2 YSYEKL. CDR3 residues: CASSQENNGRSSYEQYF. CDR3 sequence (DNA): TGCGCCAGCAGCCAAGAAAATAACGGTAGAAGCTCCTACGAGCAGTACTTC.

The chain has TRBV13 and TRBJ2-3; 9 bases fit TRBD1. Trimming cost V 1 base and J 6 bases; bases outside gene matches: 14. Germline V lookup: CDR1 PRHDT, CDR2 FYEKMQ (reference sequence). The length of the CDR3 is 18 residues. In nucleotides, the CDR3 is TGTGCCAGCAGCTTAGCCACCAGACAGGGGGATGTCGGGGATACGCAGTATTTT. Translated, it gives CASSLATRQGDVGDTQYF.

The rearrangement joins TRBV6-6 to TRBJ1-5; D is undetermined. The CDR3 consists of 12 residues. V was cut by 2 bases and J by 11 bases, with 10 bases left in between. CDR1 MNHNY and CDR2 SVGAGI come from the germline V gene (reference sequence). CDR3 region: CASSYAGLSQHF. The CDR3 region has the DNA TGTGCCAGCAGTTACGCGGGGTTGTCCCAGCATTTT.

The chain carries TRBV4-2 and TRBJ2-3; TRBD2 aligns across 14 bases. The CDR3 length is 17 residues. Looked up from germline, CDR1 is LGHNA and CDR2 is YNFKEQ. J gave up 1 base and V 3 bases, and 3 bases lay outside the gene matches. The CDR3 region has the DNA TGTGCCAGCAGCCAGTGGGGACTAGCGGGGGGCACAGATACGCAGTATTTT. Translation: CASSQWGLAGGTDTQYF.

The gene calls are TRBV10-2 and TRBJ2-7, with D perhaps matching TRBD1 (5 bases). Germline CDR1 reads WSHSY; CDR2 reads SAAADI. The CDR3 extends over 13 amino acids. The V end was cut by 4 bases, the J end by 5 bases, with 12 bases between. The CDR3 loop reads CASSGPGKDEQYF. For the CDR3, the DNA is TGCGCCAGCAGTGGCCCAGGGAAGGACGAGCAGTACTTC.

The chain combines TRBV21-1 with TRBJ2-3; the table's TRBD2 call for D was not verified on the DNA. TRBV21-1 is shown as a pseudogene. This CDR3 spans 13 amino acids. CDR3 DNA: TGTGCCAGCCACGAGGAGGTAAAAAGGGCGCAGTATTTT. This gives the protein CASHEEVKRAQYF.

The gene calls are TRBV12-1 and TRBJ2-7; the table's D call, TRBD1, was not checked against the DNA. TRBV12-1 is classified as a pseudogene. This CDR3 has 14 residues. The CDR3 DNA reads TGTGCCAGCACCTTGGGGACAGTACCCTACGAGCAGTACTTC. Translating it yields CASTLGTVPYEQYF.

The CDR3 coding sequence is TGCGCCAGCACCCCGGGGCAGGGGAGAGAGACCCAGTACTTC. This gives the protein CASTPGQGRETQYF. This chain joins TRBV5-1 and TRBJ2-5, with D tentatively TRBD1 (6 bases). Germline CDR1 SGHRS, CDR2 YFSETQ. V gave up 6 bases and J gave up 4 bases, with 16 bases separating them. This CDR3 has 14 amino acids.

This chain uses TRBV30 with TRBJ2-2, with 7 positions matching TRBD1. CDR3 length: 15 residues. Per germline, CDR1 GTSNPN and CDR2 SVGIG (reference sequence). V trimming: 2 bases; J trimming: 4 bases; junction bases outside the gene matches: 7. CDR3 coding DNA: TGTGCCTGGAGTACGGGTCAGGGGGTCACCGGGGAGCTGTTTTTT. This encodes CAWSTGQGVTGELFF.

This chain connects TRBV15 to TRBJ2-7; D perhaps matches TRBD2 (5 bases). Per the germline V gene, CDR1 is LNHNV and CDR2 is YYDKDF (reference sequence). The CDR3 is 13 amino acids. Deletions cut 3 bases from V and 0 bases from J, with 6 bases between. The CDR3 bases are TGTGCCACCAGCAGGGACTTCTCCTACGAGCAGTACTTC. Amino acids: CATSRDFSYEQYF.

The chain combines TRBV12-3 or TRBV12-4 with TRBJ2-1, with D possibly being TRBD2 (6 bases). Trimming removed 3 bases at V and 8 bases at J, with 11 bases between. This CDR3 has 13 residues. Here the CDR3 DNA reads TGTGCCAGCAGTTTGGGAGTAGCGGATGAGCAGTTCTTC. Its protein product is CASSLGVADEQFF.

The rearrangement joins TRBV15 to TRBJ2-3; TRBD2 matches 9 bases. J gave up 3 bases and V 5 bases, and 9 bases lay outside the gene matches. From germline, CDR1 is LNHNV and CDR2 YYDKDF (reference sequence). The CDR3 is 16 amino acids. CDR3 in DNA: TGTGCCACCAGCCGGTACGTCACTAGCGGGACAGATACGCAGTATTTT. Its protein is CATSRYVTSGTDTQYF.

This clone occurred once. The rearrangement joins TRBV25-1 to TRBJ2-1; 11 bases match TRBD2. Germline loops: CDR1 MGHDK, CDR2 SYGVNS. V shed 4 bases and J 7 bases; nucleotides not matched to a gene: 6. The CDR3 has 15 amino acids. In DNA, the CDR3 is TGTGCCAGCAGTGTGTTGACTAGCGGGATGAATGAGCAGTTCTTC. This sequence encodes CASSVLTSGMNEQFF.

This chain uses TRBV5-1 with TRBJ2-7; 9 bases agree with TRBD2. Germline V gives CDR1 SGHRS, CDR2 YFSETQ. V lost 1 base, J lost 5 bases, and 4 bases stayed unmatched. CDR3 length: 14 amino acids. CDR3 coding DNA: TGCGCCAGCAGCTTGTTTGCGGGAGGGCACGAGCAGTACTTC. As protein: CASSLFAGGHEQYF.

The rearrangement links TRBV6-1 to TRBJ2-1; no clear D gene. This CDR3 is 15 amino acids long. V lost 2 bases and J 4 bases, leaving 12 bases between the germline ends. Germline CDR1 is MNHNS and CDR2 is SASEGT. The CDR3 coding sequence is TGTGCCAGCAGTGAAACCGGCGGAACTTACAATGAGCAGTTCTTC. This sequence encodes CASSETGGTYNEQFF.